The 11 T cell receptor beta chains below were found in one sample sequenced in a study of OX40 agonist ivuxolimab in advanced cancers. Here immunoSEQ multiplex PCR was the method, and the copy in TCRdb shows in-frame clones only, minus some. This table holds around 35,000 clones, 80% to 85% found once. The source was CD4+ or CD8+ T cells sorted from blood, collected in a trial of the OX40 agonist ivuxolimab. Receptor source: an adult with an advanced solid tumor such as melanoma, head and neck, liver or kidney cancer.

This chain connects TRBV5-1 to TRBJ2-1; 9 bases agree with TRBD1. Germline assignment: CDR1 SGHRS and CDR2 YFSETQ. Losses at the gene ends were 2 bases for V and 6 bases for J; bases not matched to a gene: 3. The CDR3 has 14 amino acids. CDR3 amino acids: CASSLQTGGNEQFF. CDR3 bases: TGCGCCAGCAGCTTACAGACAGGGGGCAATGAGCAGTTCTTC.

The V gene is TRBV19, the J gene TRBJ2-2, with D perhaps matching TRBD1 or TRBD2 (6 bases each). From germline, CDR1 is LNHDA and CDR2 SQIVND (reference sequence). This CDR3 comprises 14 residues. V lost 6 bases and J lost 4, with 12 bases in between. As DNA, the CDR3 is TGTGCCAGTAGCCTTAGGGGGGCCACCGGGGAGCTGTTTTTT. Its translation is CASSLRGATGELFF.

The chain is built from TRBV5-1 and TRBJ2-7; 8 bases fit TRBD2. J gave up 3 bases and V 4 bases, and 9 bases lay outside the gene matches. This CDR3 has 15 amino acids. Germline V gene data show CDR1 as SGHRS and CDR2 as YFSETQ. This chain's CDR3 is CASSQGLGRHYEQYF. The CDR3 coding sequence is TGCGCCAGCAGCCAGGGACTAGGGAGACACTACGAGCAGTACTTC.

This rearrangement joins TRBV6-5 to TRBJ2-2; D is unclear. From germline, CDR1 is MNHEY and CDR2 SVGAGI. The germline V and J ends were trimmed by 6 bases and 6 bases, with 11 bases remaining between them. The CDR3 has 13 residues. The CDR3 here is CASSPTIPGELFF. CDR3 sequence (DNA): TGTGCCAGCAGCCCCACTATCCCCGGGGAGCTGTTTTTT.

This rearrangement joins TRBV5-4 to TRBJ2-7; D may correspond to TRBD1 or TRBD2 (5 bases each). The V gene's germline CDR1 is SGHNT and CDR2 YYREEE (reference sequence). CDR3 length equals 16 residues. V lost 2 bases, J lost 1 base, and 16 bases lay in between. The CDR3: CASSFYGTGISYEQYF. In DNA, the CDR3 is TGTGCCAGCAGCTTCTATGGGACGGGGATATCCTACGAGCAGTACTTC.

This clone turned up a few times. The chain links TRBV19 to TRBJ2-7, with 9 bases aligning to TRBD2. The V gene's germline CDR1 is LNHDA and CDR2 SQIVND (reference sequence). After removal of 4 bases from V and 2 bases from J, the junction contained 6 bases not matched to a gene. This CDR3 spans 15 amino acids. The CDR3: CASSNPAGGTYEQYF. The CDR3 nucleotides are TGTGCCAGTAGTAACCCAGCGGGAGGAACCTACGAGCAGTACTTC.

This chain joins TRBV7-2 and TRBJ1-1; D is possibly TRBD1 (6 bases). This CDR3 is 17 amino acids long. Per the germline V gene, CDR1 is SGHTA and CDR2 is FQGNSA. V lost 3 bases and J 0 bases, leaving 17 bases between the germline ends. CDR3 sequence reads: CASSFHHTGKMNTEAFF. The CDR3 DNA is TGTGCCAGCAGCTTCCACCATACAGGGAAAATGAACACTGAAGCTTTCTTT.

This rearrangement joins TRBV7-6 to TRBJ1-1; D remains ambiguous. Germline assignment: CDR1 SGHVS and CDR2 FNYEAQ. The CDR3 is made up of 15 amino acids. V dropped 4 bases and J dropped 8 bases, with 20 bases sitting between them. The CDR3 DNA reads as TGTGCCAGCAGCTCGGCCCGGGTCCCACGACAAGAAGCTTTCTTT. This codes for CASSSARVPRQEAFF. Together with reference TRBV7-6 and TRBJ1-1, the CDR3 gives the full variable domain: GAGVSQSPRYKVTKRGQDVALRCDPISGHVSLYWYRQALGQGPEFLTYFNYEAQQDKSGLPNDRFSAERPEGSISTLTIQRTEQRDSAMYRCASSSARVPRQEAFFGQGTRLTVV.

This sequence joins TRBV4-3 and TRBJ2-6, with 7 bases identical to TRBD1. Looked up from germline, CDR1 is LGHNA and CDR2 is YSLEER. The CDR3 is made up of 12 amino acids. V gave up 3 bases and J gave up 10 bases; unmatched junction bases: 0. As DNA, the CDR3 is TGCGCCAGCAGCCAGGGACAGAACGTCCTGACTTTC. The encoded protein is CASSQGQNVLTF.

This CDR3 is CASSQVITTLTYEQYF. In nucleotides, the CDR3 is TGCGCCAGCAGCCAAGTTATAACTACTCTAACCTACGAGCAGTACTTC. The chain recombines TRBV4-3 with TRBJ2-7; D is unclear. V shed 1 base and J shed 2 bases, with 15 bases lying between them. Per the germline V gene, CDR1 is LGHNA and CDR2 is YSLEER. The CDR3 has 16 amino acids.

The chain links TRBV4-2 to TRBJ1-2; 7 positions match TRBD1. CDR1 is LGHNA, CDR2 YNFKEQ, per germline. This CDR3 is built from 13 residues. Unmatched junction bases numbered 7, after V lost 5 bases and J lost 7 bases. Here the CDR3 DNA reads TGTGCCAGCAGCTTAAAGACAGGGTTTGGCTACACCTTC. Amino acid sequence: CASSLKTGFGYTF.